The 22 T cell receptor beta chains below come from one sample, sequenced in a study of shared clonotypes between healthy human individuals. Terminally differentiated effector memory CD45RA+ cells were left out of the naive CD8 fraction, which was CD45RO-negative and positively selected for CCR7. Measured with immunoSEQ multiplex PCR; TCRdb has only the in-frame clones, and not every one. Of approximately 840,000 clones listed, 90% to 98% are singletons. The material sequenced was naive CD8+ T cells sorted from blood. The receptors originated from a man aged 25 to 45 in good health.

CDR3 nucleotides: TGTGCCAGCAGCCCAGACGGACTAGCGGGAGACGAGCAGTACTTC. The encoded protein is CASSPDGLAGDEQYF. J is TRBJ2-7 and V is TRBV7-8, with 13 bases aligning to TRBD2. With V trimmed by 5 bases and J by 5 bases, 6 bases remained unmatched. The CDR3 runs to 15 residues. Germline assignment: CDR1 SGHVS and CDR2 FQNEAQ.

The rearrangement uses TRBV5-1 and TRBJ2-7; possibly TRBD2 for D (6 bases). This CDR3 region has 12 residues. Germline V gene sequence: CDR1 SGHRS, CDR2 YFSETQ. V was clipped by 4 bases and J by 3 bases, with 8 bases between them. The CDR3 protein is CASSAGSYEQYF. CDR3 coding DNA: TGCGCCAGCAGCGCCGGGAGCTACGAGCAGTACTTC.

This clone came up once. This chain links TRBV19 with TRBJ2-3, with 14 bases matching TRBD2. The J segment lost 1 base and the V segment lost 5 bases, leaving 14 bases of the junction unmatched. The CDR3 covers 20 residues. Germline V gives CDR1 LNHDA, CDR2 SQIVND (reference sequence). This CDR3 reads CASSSRTSGRLWVGTDTQYF. The CDR3 nucleotides read TGTGCCAGTAGTTCCCGGACTAGCGGGAGGCTTTGGGTGGGCACAGATACGCAGTATTTT.

This chain joins TRBV5-5 and TRBJ2-7; D may be TRBD2 (6 bases). The V gene lost 2 bases and the J gene lost 4 bases, with 16 bases spanning the gap. Germline CDR1 SGHKS, CDR2 YYEKEE (reference sequence). This CDR3 is built from 15 residues. DNA of the CDR3: TGTGCCAGCAGCTTAGGAGGAGGGTTGGTTTACGAGCAGTACTTC. As protein: CASSLGGGLVYEQYF.

This clone was observed a single time. The chain uses TRBV2 and TRBJ2-2; 10 bases are shared with TRBD2. The CDR3 runs 15 residues. With 6 bases clipped from V and 1 base from J, the junction kept 2 bases outside the gene matches. Germline V gene sequence: CDR1 SNHLY, CDR2 FYNNEI. The CDR3 DNA reads TGTGCCAGCAGAACTAGCGGGATGAACACCGGGGAGCTGTTTTTT. Translated, it gives CASRTSGMNTGELFF.

A remark on this clone: Other DNA sequences in the same sample also yield this CDR3. The genes are TRBV7-6 and TRBJ1-1; D perhaps matches TRBD1 (6 bases). CDR1 is SGHVS and CDR2 is FNYEAQ in the germline V gene. Trimming took off 1 base at V and 11 bases at J, with 11 bases between the two ends. The CDR3 contains 12 residues. The CDR3 loop reads CASSLGGGEAFF. The DNA of the CDR3 is TGTGCCAGCAGCTTAGGAGGGGGTGAGGCTTTCTTT.

This clone occurred once. This sequence joins TRBV27 and TRBJ2-7, with TRBD1 matching over 8 bases. This CDR3 region has 12 residues. The V gene end was trimmed by 8 bases and the J gene end by 6 bases; junction bases not matched to a gene: 6. Germline CDR1 and CDR2: MNHEY and SMNVEV (reference sequence). CDR3 protein: CASDPQGAEQYF. The CDR3 DNA reads as TGTGCCAGCGATCCTCAGGGGGCCGAGCAGTACTTC.

This sequence joins TRBV6-6 and TRBJ2-1; D gene ambiguous. Germline assignment: CDR1 MNHNY and CDR2 SVGAGI (reference sequence). V was clipped by 2 bases and J by 1 base, with 9 bases between them. The CDR3 has 15 amino acids. The chain's CDR3 is CASSYKSDSYNEQFF. The DNA of the CDR3 is TGTGCCAGCAGTTACAAGTCCGATTCCTACAATGAGCAGTTCTTC.

This clone has a single count. The chain recombines TRBV7-6 with TRBJ2-2; D perhaps matches TRBD1 (6 bases). Germline values: CDR1 SGHVS, CDR2 FNYEAQ. Trimming shortened V by 1 base and J by 4 bases, and 10 bases separated the two germline ends. This CDR3 contains 15 residues. The CDR3 loop is CASSLEGQITGELFF. CDR3 nucleotides: TGTGCCAGCAGCTTAGAAGGACAGATCACCGGGGAGCTGTTTTTT.

This chain connects TRBV29-1 to TRBJ2-1; a weak D match, TRBD2 (6 bases). Between the trimmed V and J ends, which lost 0 bases and 10 bases, there was a span of 10 bases. The CDR3 is 12 residues long. The V gene's germline CDR1 is SQVTM and CDR2 ANQGSEA. The CDR3 DNA follows: TGCAGCGTTGAAGACACTAGCTGGGAGCAGTTCTTC. As protein: CSVEDTSWEQFF.

The chain is built from TRBV9 and TRBJ2-2; 9 bases match TRBD1. V was clipped by 7 bases and J by 7 bases; unmatched bases: 11. CDR3 length equals 15 residues. Germline CDR1 and CDR2: SGDLS and YYNGEE. CDR3 region: CASGYRGLTSGELFF. The CDR3 region has the DNA TGTGCCAGCGGCTACAGGGGGCTCACCAGCGGGGAGCTGTTTTTT.

This rearrangement joins TRBV6-5 to TRBJ2-5; D may be TRBD2 (6 bases). Trimming took 6 bases from V and 5 from J, leaving 13 bases between them. The CDR3 contains 13 residues. Per the germline V gene, CDR1 is MNHEY and CDR2 is SVGAGI. CDR3 DNA sequence: TGTGCCAGCAGACTCGGGGGTCGTGAGACCCAGTACTTC. Translation: CASRLGGRETQYF.

The rearrangement joins TRBV11-2 to TRBJ2-7, with D perhaps TRBD2 (5 bases). This CDR3 contains 12 residues. Germline V gene data show CDR1 as SGHAT and CDR2 as FQNNGV. V was cut by 4 bases and J by 6 bases, with 10 bases left in between. CDR3 sequence: CASSSLGSEQYF. In nucleotides, the CDR3 is TGTGCCAGCAGCTCCCTGGGGAGCGAGCAGTACTTC.

The genes are TRBV10-2 and TRBJ1-1, with D perhaps matching TRBD1 (6 bases). The germline V gene encodes CDR1 WSHSY and CDR2 SAAADI. Trimming shortened V by 5 bases and J by 5 bases, and 15 bases separated the two germline ends. The CDR3 is made up of 14 amino acids. The CDR3 DNA reads as TGCGCCAGCAGTCCCACCCAAGGGGGGACTGAAGCTTTCTTT. The encoded protein is CASSPTQGGTEAFF.

The V call is TRBV29-1, the J call TRBJ2-3; 10 nucleotides match TRBD2. Germline lookup yields CDR1 SQVTM and CDR2 ANQGSEA. The CDR3 is 14 residues long. V lost 6 bases and J lost 3; bases outside the gene matches: 6. The CDR3 spells CSVKAGGPTDTQYF. Here the CDR3 DNA reads TGCAGCGTAAAAGCGGGAGGGCCGACAGATACGCAGTATTTT.

This clone is a singleton in its sample. This chain links TRBV7-9 with TRBJ2-7; 8 positions agree with TRBD2. The CDR3 runs to 17 residues. V lost 2 bases, J lost 3 bases, and 12 bases stayed unmatched. Germline V lookup: CDR1 SEHNR, CDR2 FQNEAQ (reference sequence). The CDR3 loop reads CASSLRSGTASFYEQYF. DNA for the CDR3: TGTGCCAGCAGCTTACGTAGCGGGACCGCAAGTTTCTACGAGCAGTACTTC.

The chain has TRBV7-2 and TRBJ1-2; 7 bases map to TRBD1. There are 16 residues in the CDR3. Per germline, CDR1 SGHTA and CDR2 FQGNSA. V trimming: 2 bases; J trimming: 7 bases; junction bases outside the gene matches: 13. CDR3 loop: CASSLRQGPIRRGYTF. The DNA of the CDR3 is TGTGCCAGCAGCTTACGACAGGGTCCGATTCGGCGTGGCTACACCTTC. The whole variable domain, filled in from reference TRBV7-2 and TRBJ1-2, reads GAGVSQSPSNKVTEKGKDVELRCDPISGHTALYWYRQSLGQGLEFLIYFQGNSAPDKSGLPSDRFSAERTGGSVSTLTIQRTQQEDSAVYLCASSLRQGPIRRGYTFGSGTRLTVV.

The rearrangement links TRBV7-9 to TRBJ2-1; the D gene is possibly TRBD1 (5 bases). The CDR3 is made up of 13 amino acids. V dropped 9 bases and J dropped 7 bases, with 16 bases sitting between them. The germline V gene has CDR1 SEHNR and CDR2 FQNEAQ (reference sequence). CDR3 coding DNA: TGTGCCAGTACAGGAGTCTGGGCTAATGAGCAGTTCTTC. Translation gives CASTGVWANEQFF. Complete variable domain (other parts from reference TRBV7-9 and TRBJ2-1): DTGVSQNPRHKITKRGQNVTFRCDPISEHNRLYWYRQTLGQGPEFLTYFQNEAQLEKSRLLSDRFSAERPKGSFSTLEIQRTEQGDSAMYLCASTGVWANEQFFGPGTRLTVL.

Points on this clone: A much bigger clone sits one base away, suggesting this may be a read error. The chain recombines TRBV11-3 with TRBJ1-1; the D is unclear. The germline V and J ends were trimmed by 4 bases and 1 base, with 4 bases remaining between them. CDR3 length: 12 amino acids. CDR1 SGHNT and CDR2 YENEEA come from the germline V gene. DNA for the CDR3: TGTGCCAGCAGCTCAGGGAACACTGAAGCTTTCTTT. This translates into CASSSGNTEAFF.

This clone occurred once. The V gene is TRBV9, the J gene TRBJ2-1, with TRBD2 identical over 8 bases. Germline values: CDR1 SGDLS, CDR2 YYNGEE. V lost 0 bases, J lost 1 base, and 3 bases stayed unmatched. The CDR3 contains 16 residues. The CDR3 protein is CASSVEASGSYNEQFF. In nucleotides, the CDR3 is TGTGCCAGCAGCGTAGAGGCTAGCGGGTCCTACAATGAGCAGTTCTTC.

The CDR3 DNA is TGCGCCAGCAGCTTGAGTGAGGGATCCGCCTATGGCTACACCTTC. It specifies CASSLSEGSAYGYTF. This rearrangement joins TRBV5-1 to TRBJ1-2; D gene unclear. The CDR3 has 15 amino acids. Trimming left V 1 base short and J 4 bases short, with 14 bases between. Germline assignment: CDR1 SGHRS and CDR2 YFSETQ.

V usage is TRBV7-9 and J usage is TRBJ1-1; TRBD1 might be the D (5 bases). V lost 3 bases, J lost 5 bases, and 16 bases lay in between. This CDR3 has 15 amino acids. The germline V gene has CDR1 SEHNR and CDR2 FQNEAQ (reference sequence). The CDR3 spells CASSLVSGGTTEAFF. The DNA for the CDR3 is TGTGCCAGCAGCTTGGTATCCGGGGGAACTACTGAAGCTTTCTTT.